This paragraph reports one T cell receptor (beta chain). Its antigen is unknown. This CDR3 is 13 amino acids long. V was shortened by 8 bases and J by 9 bases, with 17 bases between the two germline ends. The germline gives CDR1 LNHDA, CDR2 SQIVND (reference sequence). The data were obtained in a study of T cell responses to AZD1222 COVID-19 vaccine. Clones were read by immunoSEQ multiplex PCR, and TCRdb kept only the in-frame ones, dropping some. Of around 130,000 clones in the sample, about 90% were seen once. Notes on the study in general: Across spike, vaccine-associated CD4 TCRs were found, dominant at 160-218 and 743-854. Baseline serology detected seropositivity in only six AZD1222 recipients. Only after the peak T cell response were repertoires sampled. As reported, nearly half of all spike-specific TCRs target variant regions that are unmutated.

The input for sequencing was peripheral blood, taken on day 0 of MenACWY control vaccination. The receptor comes from an adult in good health. The chain has TRBV19 and TRBJ1-5; D is uncertain. The CDR3 loop is CASDEAAEGPQHF. The CDR3 DNA reads TGTGCCAGTGATGAGGCGGCGGAGGGGCCCCAGCATTTT.